This is a list of T cell receptor beta chains from one sample in a study of vaccination effects on CD4 cells after COVID-19. The protocol was immunoSEQ multiplex PCR, while the TCRdb copy is restricted to in-frame clones and leaves out a portion. The sample has around 26,000 clones; around 67% are singletons. The antigens for these receptors are not known. The source material was CD4+ T cells from PBMCs cultured without peptide, sampled before COVID-19 vaccination. All receptors derive from a human donor who received a COVID-19 vaccine. The CDR3 runs from the conserved cysteine through the conserved F or W.

TRBV2 CASSGDSETQYF
TRBV4-1 CASSQEEREETQYF
TRBV5-1 CASSSQGIGSPLHF
TRBV2 CASLGLAGTYNEQFF
TRBV6-5 CASSPTYNTDTQYF
TRBV7-9 CASSLAGADTQYF
TRBV9 CASSALGLPTQYF
TRBV4-3 CASSQDLWTEAFF
TRBV12-3/TRBV12-4 CASSSGTNSPLHF
TRBV7-6 CASSFQRMGGRAEAFF
TRBV6-6 CASRHGEGYGYTF
TRBV6-6 CASSHLLKRGATGELFF
TRBV15 CATSRDRLAHEFF